One and the same sample provided the 15 T cell receptor beta chains below, sequenced in a study of cytomegalovirus exposure and HLA in healthy donors. 13 Jbeta primers and 60 Vbeta primers were used for the PCR. This table comes from immunoSEQ multiplex PCR, and its TCRdb copy is limited to in-frame clones, with some not included. Of roughly 200,000 clones listed, 81% were seen once; the top ten hold roughly 3.1%. Sequenced: PBMCs. The origin of the receptors is a man in his forties in good health and CMV-seropositive.

The chain recombines TRBV6-1 with TRBJ1-3; unclear D gene. CDR1 is MNHNS, CDR2 SASEGT, per germline. The CDR3 covers 15 residues. Trimming cost V 7 bases and J 0 bases, with 13 bases left between them. The CDR3 DNA reads TGTGCCAGCATTTATCGAGACTACTCTGGAAACACCATATATTTT. This codes for CASIYRDYSGNTIYF.

This CDR3 reads CASRESIYSNQPQHF. The CDR3, as DNA: TGCGCCAGCAGAGAGTCGATTTATAGCAATCAGCCCCAGCATTTT. V is TRBV4-3 and J is TRBJ1-5, with unresolved D. The germline V gene encodes CDR1 LGHNA and CDR2 YSLEER. Trimming took off 6 bases at V and 0 bases at J, with 12 bases between the two ends. The CDR3 is 15 amino acids.

This clone has a single count. V usage is TRBV7-8 and J usage is TRBJ1-3; maybe TRBD1 (5 bases). With 3 bases removed from V and 2 bases from J, the gap between germline ends came to 11 bases. Germline CDR1 SGHVS, CDR2 FQNEAQ. CDR3 length: 15 residues. DNA of the CDR3: TGTGCCAGCAGCTTCCCGGGGGGAACTGGAAACACCATATATTTT. Encoded protein: CASSFPGGTGNTIYF.

This clone was counted a few times. The chain has TRBV4-1 and TRBJ1-5; D is possibly TRBD1 (6 bases). CDR1 is MGHRA and CDR2 is YSYEKL in the germline V gene. The V end lost 2 bases, the J end lost 2 bases, and 7 bases lay between the germline ends. The CDR3 has 14 amino acids. CDR3 bases: TGCGCCAGCAGCCAACCAGGGGGCAATCAGCCCCAGCATTTT. As protein: CASSQPGGNQPQHF.

V usage is TRBV28 and J usage is TRBJ2-5; 10 bases agree with TRBD1. The trim removed 6 bases at V and 4 bases at J, leaving 14 bases unmatched. CDR3 length equals 17 residues. The V gene's germline CDR1 is MDHEN and CDR2 SYDVKM. The CDR3 DNA reads as TGTGCCAGCAGCTCACCGGGACAGGGGCCATTGAGAGAGACCCAGTACTTC. Translating it yields CASSSPGQGPLRETQYF.

The chain joins TRBV27 to TRBJ2-5; TRBD2 is a possible D gene (7 bases). Germline-derived CDR1 and CDR2 are MNHEY and SMNVEV (reference sequence). This CDR3 has 18 residues. V was trimmed by 0 bases and J by 4 bases, leaving 21 bases between them. CDR3 amino acids: CASSLSWGGRYFRETQYF. DNA of the CDR3: TGTGCCAGCAGTTTATCGTGGGGGGGGCGTTATTTTCGAGAGACCCAGTACTTC.

In its sample, this clone was seen once. The rearrangement uses TRBV7-2 and TRBJ2-1; TRBD1 agrees at 11 bases. Trimming took 5 bases from V and 9 from J; bases not matched to a gene: 3. CDR3 size: 13 residues. Looked up from germline, CDR1 is SGHTA and CDR2 is FQGNSA. The CDR3 here is CASSKGQGGEQFF. The CDR3 bases are TGTGCCAGCAGCAAGGGACAGGGGGGTGAGCAGTTCTTC.

This clone is a singleton in its sample. The V call is TRBV6-4, the J call TRBJ2-1; TRBD2 matches 7 bases. CDR1 MRHNA and CDR2 SNTAGT come from the germline V gene. V lost 6 bases to trimming and J lost 3 bases; unmatched junction nucleotides: 8. The length of the CDR3 is 15 residues. CDR3 protein: CASSPMGGGYNEQFF. The DNA of the CDR3 is TGTGCCAGCAGCCCAATGGGCGGGGGCTACAATGAGCAGTTCTTC.

The rearrangement joins TRBV7-6 to TRBJ2-3, with 10 bases lining up with TRBD2. This CDR3 region has 16 residues. With V trimmed by 2 bases and J by 5 bases, 7 bases remained unmatched. CDR1 is SGHVS and CDR2 is FNYEAQ in the germline V gene. The CDR3 loop reads CASSLRLAGEVDTQYF. The CDR3 coding sequence is TGTGCCAGCAGCTTACGGCTAGCGGGAGAGGTAGATACGCAGTATTTT.

As DNA, the CDR3 is TGTGCCAGCAGCGTAGCTGGAGTTGGCTCCTACAATGAGCAGTTCTTC. Amino acids: CASSVAGVGSYNEQFF. This chain connects TRBV9 to TRBJ2-1; D uncertain. Deletions cut 0 bases from V and 0 bases from J, with 10 bases between. The CDR3 is 16 residues long. Germline lookup yields CDR1 SGDLS and CDR2 YYNGEE.

J is TRBJ2-5 and V is TRBV29-1, with D tentatively TRBD2 (5 bases). Gene TRBJ2-7 matches the end of the DNA better, so the J call may be wrong. CDR1 and CDR2 from the germline V gene are SQVTM and ANQGSEA. This CDR3 is 14 amino acids long. The CDR3 loop reads CSVEFYLGAGEQYF. CDR3 coding DNA: TGCAGCGTTGAATTCTATCTGGGAGCCGGCGAGCAGTACTTC.

J is TRBJ2-1 and V is TRBV6-1, with TRBD2 as a possible D gene (7 bases). The CDR3 loop spans 18 amino acids. CDR1 is MNHNS, CDR2 SASEGT, per germline. V dropped 3 bases and J dropped 0 bases, with 18 bases sitting between them. The CDR3 loop reads CASSELGGTTPSYNEQFF. For the CDR3, the DNA is TGTGCCAGCAGTGAGTTAGGGGGGACTACGCCCTCCTACAATGAGCAGTTCTTC.

The V and J genes are TRBV11-2 and TRBJ2-7; TRBD1 matches 9 bases. The J segment lost 4 bases and the V segment lost 5 bases, leaving 12 bases of the junction unmatched. CDR3 length: 16 amino acids. The germline V gene has CDR1 SGHAT and CDR2 FQNNGV. As DNA, the CDR3 is TGTGCCAGCAGCCCGTCTTCAAGGACAGGGGATTACGAGCAGTACTTC. This encodes CASSPSSRTGDYEQYF.

This chain uses TRBV7-9 with TRBJ2-2; D is possibly TRBD1 (6 bases). V shed 1 base and J shed 3 bases, with 15 bases lying between them. Germline CDR1 reads SEHNR; CDR2 reads FQNEAQ (reference sequence). The CDR3 totals 17 residues. Here the CDR3 reads CASSLGRTDRDTGELFF. DNA of the CDR3: TGTGCCAGCAGCTTAGGCCGGACAGACCGGGACACCGGGGAGCTGTTTTTT. The full variable domain, rest sourced from reference TRBV7-9 and TRBJ2-2, is DTGVSQNPRHKITKRGQNVTFRCDPISEHNRLYWYRQTLGQGPEFLTYFQNEAQLEKSRLLSDRFSAERPKGSFSTLEIQRTEQGDSAMYLCASSLGRTDRDTGELFFGEGSRLTVL.

The chain carries TRBV9 and TRBJ2-7; TRBD1 matches at 10 bases. CDR3 length: 13 amino acids. Per the germline V gene, CDR1 is SGDLS and CDR2 is YYNGEE. Trimming removed 0 bases from V and 6 bases from J; junction bases left unmatched: 0. The CDR3, as DNA: TGTGCCAGCAGCGTAGGGGACAGGGGCGAGCAGTACTTC. Encoded protein: CASSVGDRGEQYF.